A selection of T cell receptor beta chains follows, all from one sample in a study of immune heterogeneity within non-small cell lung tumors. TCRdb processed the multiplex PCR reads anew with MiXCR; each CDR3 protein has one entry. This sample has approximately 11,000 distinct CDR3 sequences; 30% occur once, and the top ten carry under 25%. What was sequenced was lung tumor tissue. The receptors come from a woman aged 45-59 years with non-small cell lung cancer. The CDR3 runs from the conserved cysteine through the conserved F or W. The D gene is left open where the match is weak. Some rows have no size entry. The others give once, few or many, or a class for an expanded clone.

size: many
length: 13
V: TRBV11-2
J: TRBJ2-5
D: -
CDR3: CASSFWGGETQYF
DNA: TGTGCCAGCAGCTTCTGGGGCGGGGAGACCCAGTACTTC

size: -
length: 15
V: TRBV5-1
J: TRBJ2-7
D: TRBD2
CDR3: CASSLAGGGLGEQYF
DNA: TGCGCCAGCAGCTTGGCCGGGGGGGGGTTGGGCGAGCAGTACTTC

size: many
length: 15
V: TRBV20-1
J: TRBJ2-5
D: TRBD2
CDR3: CSAPPTSGGGETQYF
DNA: TGCAGTGCCCCGCCGACTAGCGGGGGAGGAGAGACCCAGTACTTC

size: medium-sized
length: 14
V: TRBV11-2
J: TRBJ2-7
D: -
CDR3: CASSLVGTGLEQYF
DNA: TGTGCCAGCAGCTTAGTAGGGACGGGTCTCGAGCAGTACTTC

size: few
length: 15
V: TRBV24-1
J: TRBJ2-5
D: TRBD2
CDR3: CATSDQTSVQETQYF
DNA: TGTGCCACCAGTGACCAAACTAGCGTTCAAGAGACCCAGTACTTC

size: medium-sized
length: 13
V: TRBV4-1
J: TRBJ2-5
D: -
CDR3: CASSQEGRETQYF
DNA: TGCGCCAGCAGCCAAGAAGGTCGAGAGACCCAGTACTTC

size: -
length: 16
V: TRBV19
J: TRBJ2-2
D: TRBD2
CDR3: CASSRGRAENTGELFF
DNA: TGTGCCAGTAGTAGGGGGAGGGCGGAGAACACCGGGGAGCTGTTTTTT

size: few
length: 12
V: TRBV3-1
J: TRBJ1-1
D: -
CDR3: CASSHGGGEAFF
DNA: TGTGCCAGCAGCCACGGGGGAGGCGAAGCTTTCTTT

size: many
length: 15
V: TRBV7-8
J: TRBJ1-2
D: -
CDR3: CASSLAEAGQFGYTF
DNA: TGTGCCAGCAGCTTAGCGGAAGCAGGGCAATTTGGCTACACCTTC

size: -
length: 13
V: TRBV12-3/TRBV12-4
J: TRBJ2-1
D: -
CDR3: CASFSEAYNEQFF
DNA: TGTGCCAGTTTCAGCGAGGCCTACAATGAGCAGTTCTTC

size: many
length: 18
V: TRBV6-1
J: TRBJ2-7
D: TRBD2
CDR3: CASNDLTSGGGRLDEQYF
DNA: TGTGCCAGCAACGACCTAACTAGCGGGGGGGGAAGGTTAGACGAGCAGTACTTC

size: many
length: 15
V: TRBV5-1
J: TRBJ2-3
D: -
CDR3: CASSLEQLRTDTQYF
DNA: TGCGCCAGCAGCTTGGAACAGCTCCGAACAGATACGCAGTATTTT

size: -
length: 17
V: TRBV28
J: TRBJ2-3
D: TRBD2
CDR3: CASSPTSGGSDSDTQYF
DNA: TGTGCCAGCAGTCCCACTAGCGGGGGTTCAGACTCAGATACGCAGTATTTT

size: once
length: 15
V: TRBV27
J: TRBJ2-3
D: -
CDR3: CASSLFRTAPGTQYF
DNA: TGTGCCAGCAGTTTATTTCGGACCGCTCCTGGTACGCAGTATTTT

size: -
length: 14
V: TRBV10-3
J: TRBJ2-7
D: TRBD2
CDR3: CANRPATSGSEQYF
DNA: TGTGCCAACCGCCCCGCGACTAGCGGCTCCGAGCAGTACTTC

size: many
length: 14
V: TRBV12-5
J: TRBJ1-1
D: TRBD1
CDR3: CASGSQGANTEAFF
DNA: TGTGCTAGTGGTTCACAGGGGGCGAACACTGAAGCTTTCTTT

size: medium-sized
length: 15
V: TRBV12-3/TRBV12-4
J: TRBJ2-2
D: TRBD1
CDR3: CASSSDQGVFGELFF
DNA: TGTGCCAGCAGTTCCGACCAGGGGGTATTCGGGGAGCTGTTTTTT

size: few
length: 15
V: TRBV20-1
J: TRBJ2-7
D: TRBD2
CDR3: CSARETGAGASELYF
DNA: TGCAGTGCTAGAGAGACGGGAGCGGGAGCGAGCGAGCTGTACTTC

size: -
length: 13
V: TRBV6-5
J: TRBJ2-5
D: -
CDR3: CASSLKGGETQYF
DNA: TGTGCCAGCAGTTTAAAGGGGGGAGAGACCCAGTACTTC

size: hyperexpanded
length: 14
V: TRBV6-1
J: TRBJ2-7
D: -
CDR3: CASSEYLRAYEQYF
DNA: TGTGCCAGCAGTGAATACCTCAGGGCCTACGAGCAGTACTTC